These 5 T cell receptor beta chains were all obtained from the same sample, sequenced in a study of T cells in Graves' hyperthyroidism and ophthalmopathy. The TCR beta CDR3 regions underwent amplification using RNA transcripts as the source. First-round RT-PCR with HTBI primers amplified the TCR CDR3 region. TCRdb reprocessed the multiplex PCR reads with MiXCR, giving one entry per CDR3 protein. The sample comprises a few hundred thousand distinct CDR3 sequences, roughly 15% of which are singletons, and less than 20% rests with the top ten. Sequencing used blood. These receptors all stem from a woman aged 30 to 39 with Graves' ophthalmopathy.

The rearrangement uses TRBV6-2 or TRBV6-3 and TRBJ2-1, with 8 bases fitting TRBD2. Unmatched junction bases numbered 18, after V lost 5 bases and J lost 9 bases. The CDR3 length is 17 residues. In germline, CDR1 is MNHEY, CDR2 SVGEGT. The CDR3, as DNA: TGTGCCAGCAGTACGGTATTCGGACTAGCTCGAGCACTTGAGCAGTTCTTC. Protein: CASSTVFGLARALEQFF.

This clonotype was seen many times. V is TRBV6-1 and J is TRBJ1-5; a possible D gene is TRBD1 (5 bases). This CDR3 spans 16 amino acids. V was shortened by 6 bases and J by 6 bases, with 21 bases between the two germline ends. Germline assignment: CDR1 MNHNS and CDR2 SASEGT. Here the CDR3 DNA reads TGTGCCAGCAGGGAGGCGGGGGGGGATCGGGGTCAGCCCCAGCATTTT. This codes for CASREAGGDRGQPQHF.

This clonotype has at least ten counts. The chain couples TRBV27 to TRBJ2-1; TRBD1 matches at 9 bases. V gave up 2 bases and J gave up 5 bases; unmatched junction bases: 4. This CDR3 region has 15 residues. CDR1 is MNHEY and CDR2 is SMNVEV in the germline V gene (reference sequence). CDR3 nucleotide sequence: TGTGCCAGCAGTTTAGGAACAGGGGGCCACAATGAGCAGTTCTTC. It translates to CASSLGTGGHNEQFF.

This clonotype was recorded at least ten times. The CDR3 loop is CASSWDIRTNYNEQFF. CDR3 in DNA: TGCGCCAGCAGCTGGGACATCCGAACCAACTACAATGAGCAGTTCTTC. J is TRBJ2-1 and V is TRBV5-1, with D perhaps TRBD1 (6 bases). The CDR3 is 16 amino acids. V was clipped by 3 bases and J by 3 bases, with 16 bases between them. Germline V gene data show CDR1 as SGHRS and CDR2 as YFSETQ.

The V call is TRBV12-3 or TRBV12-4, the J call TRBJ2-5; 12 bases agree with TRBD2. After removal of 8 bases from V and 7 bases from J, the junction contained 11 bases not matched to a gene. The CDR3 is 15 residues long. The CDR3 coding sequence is TGTGCCAGCTCCGCTAGCGGGGGGGCATTATGGACCCAGTACTTC. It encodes CASSASGGALWTQYF.